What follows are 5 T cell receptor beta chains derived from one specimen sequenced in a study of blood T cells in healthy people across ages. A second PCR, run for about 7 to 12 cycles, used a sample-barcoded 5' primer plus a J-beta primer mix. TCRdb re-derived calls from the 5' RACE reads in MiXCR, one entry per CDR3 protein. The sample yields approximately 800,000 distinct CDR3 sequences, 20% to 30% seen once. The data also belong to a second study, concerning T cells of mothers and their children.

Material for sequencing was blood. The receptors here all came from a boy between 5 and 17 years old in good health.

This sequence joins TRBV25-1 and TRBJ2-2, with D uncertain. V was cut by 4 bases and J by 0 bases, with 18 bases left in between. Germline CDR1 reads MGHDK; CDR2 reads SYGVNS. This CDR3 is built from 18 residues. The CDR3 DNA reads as TGTGCCAGCAGTGGACCTCTTTTGCGGACCTCGAACACCGGGGAGCTGTTTTTT. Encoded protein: CASSGPLLRTSNTGELFF.

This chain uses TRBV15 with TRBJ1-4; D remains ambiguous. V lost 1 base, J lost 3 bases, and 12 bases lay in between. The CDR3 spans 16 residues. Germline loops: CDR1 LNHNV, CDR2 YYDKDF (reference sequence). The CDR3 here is CATSRGVRTSNEKLFF. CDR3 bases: TGTGCCACCAGCAGAGGTGTCAGGACCTCTAATGAAAAACTGTTTTTT.

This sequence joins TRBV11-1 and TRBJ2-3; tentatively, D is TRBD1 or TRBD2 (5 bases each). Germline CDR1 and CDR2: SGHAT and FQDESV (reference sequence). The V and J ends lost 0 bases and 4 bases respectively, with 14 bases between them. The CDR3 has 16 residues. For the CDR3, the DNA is TGTGCCAGCAGCTTAGCGGGGGTCGTATCCTCAGATACGCAGTATTTT. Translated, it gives CASSLAGVVSSDTQYF.

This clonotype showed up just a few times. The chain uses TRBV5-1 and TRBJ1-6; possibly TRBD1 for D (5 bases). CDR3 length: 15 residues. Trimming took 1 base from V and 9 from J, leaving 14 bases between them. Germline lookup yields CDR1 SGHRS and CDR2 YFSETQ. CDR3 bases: TGCGCCAGCAGCTTGACGGGGGAGGTTCTTTCACCCCTCCACTTT. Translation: CASSLTGEVLSPLHF.

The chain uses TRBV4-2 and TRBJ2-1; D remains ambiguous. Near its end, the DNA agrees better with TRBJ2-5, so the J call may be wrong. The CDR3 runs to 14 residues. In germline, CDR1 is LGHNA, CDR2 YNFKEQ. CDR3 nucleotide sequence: TGTGCCAGCAGCCAACCCAACCAAGGGGAGACCCAGTACTTC. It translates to CASSQPNQGETQYF.